Below are 20 T cell receptor beta chains sequenced from a single sample in a study of T-cell reconstitution after alpha-beta-depleted transplantation in children. Molecular barcoding with unique molecular identifiers was used for the TCRbeta library. Each CDR3 protein is one row after TCRdb ran MiXCR on the PCR reads. This repertoire shows 80,000 to 95,000 distinct CDR3 sequences, more than 7% found once; its top ten account for 5.5% to 8%. This sample comprised PBMCs from the stem cell graft donor, obtained from the stem cell graft. The receptor source for this set is a human donor who donated a stem cell graft to a child with congenital amegakaryocytic thrombocytopenia.

This clonotype was detected ten times or more. The chain links TRBV4-3 to TRBJ2-1; D uncertain. This CDR3 comprises 13 residues. V was cut by 0 bases and J by 7 bases, with 7 bases left in between. CDR1 is LGHNA and CDR2 is YSLEER in the germline V gene. CDR3 sequence (DNA): TGCGCCAGCAGCCAAGAGTTGGGAAATGAGCAGTTCTTC. This codes for CASSQELGNEQFF.

This clonotype was picked up many times. The genes are TRBV6-5 and TRBJ2-1; 14 bases align to TRBD2. Unmatched junction bases numbered 5, after V lost 6 bases and J lost 13 bases. There are 13 residues in the CDR3. Germline V gene sequence: CDR1 MNHEY, CDR2 SVGAGI. The CDR3 region has the DNA TGTGCCAGCAGGCTGGGACTAGCGGGGGCACAGTTCTTC. Its protein product is CASRLGLAGAQFF.

There are a few counts of this clonotype. The chain is built from TRBV20-1 and TRBJ2-5; 9 positions agree with TRBD2. CDR1 DFQATT and CDR2 SNEGSKA come from the germline V gene (reference sequence). This CDR3 region has 14 residues. V lost 6 bases and J lost 4; bases outside the gene matches: 9. The CDR3 DNA follows: TGCAGTGCAATCGGGCGGGAGGGCCGAGAGACCCAGTACTTC. Translated, it gives CSAIGREGRETQYF.

This clonotype was counted many times. The chain joins TRBV12-3 or TRBV12-4 to TRBJ1-1; 7 bases map to TRBD1. The CDR3 is 14 amino acids. V lost 8 bases and J lost 5; bases outside the gene matches: 11. As DNA, the CDR3 is TGTGCCAGCGGCCGTAACAGGGGCCAGACTGAAGCTTTCTTT. This gives the protein CASGRNRGQTEAFF.

Many counts were recorded for this clonotype. The chain employs TRBV15 and TRBJ2-5, with D uncertain. Germline loops: CDR1 LNHNV, CDR2 YYDKDF (reference sequence). Deletions cut 3 bases from V and 2 bases from J, with 4 bases between. This CDR3 has 12 residues. In nucleotides, the CDR3 is TGTGCCACCAGCAGCTATCAAGAGACCCAGTACTTC. It is translated as CATSSYQETQYF.

The sample holds many counts of this clonotype. The V call is TRBV7-2, the J call TRBJ2-7, with 10 positions matching TRBD2. The CDR3 covers 16 residues. With V trimmed by 0 bases and J by 6 bases, 8 bases remained unmatched. Per the germline V gene, CDR1 is SGHTA and CDR2 is FQGNSA. The CDR3 bases are TGTGCCAGCAGCTTAGCCGGGACTAGCGTCTTTCTCGAGCAGTACTTC. It specifies CASSLAGTSVFLEQYF.

The CDR3 DNA reads as TGTGCCAGCAGCGTAGGAGCACTAGCGGGACACGGGGAGCTGTTTTTT. Residues: CASSVGALAGHGELFF. This rearrangement joins TRBV9 to TRBJ2-2; TRBD2 matches 10 bases. V lost 0 bases to trimming and J lost 7 bases; unmatched junction nucleotides: 6. Germline CDR1 reads SGDLS; CDR2 reads YYNGEE. This CDR3 has 16 residues.

The chain recombines TRBV2 with TRBJ1-5; 8 bases agree with TRBD1. V shed 3 bases, J shed 2 bases, and the junction held 15 bases outside the gene matches. The germline gives CDR1 SNHLY, CDR2 FYNNEI. This CDR3 is 19 amino acids long. DNA of the CDR3: TGTGCCAGCAGTGATCCCGACAGGGGAGGTTTACGAGGCAATCAGCCCCAGCATTTT. Translation: CASSDPDRGGLRGNQPQHF.

V is TRBV11-1 and J is TRBJ1-3; D not resolved. V lost 4 bases to trimming and J lost 7 bases, with 14 bases between them. Germline assignment: CDR1 SGHAT and CDR2 FQDESV (reference sequence). This CDR3 spans 14 amino acids. The CDR3 spells CASSSGDLLNTIYF. The CDR3 coding sequence is TGTGCCAGCAGCTCCGGGGATCTTCTGAACACCATATATTTT.

This clonotype was counted ten times or more. The chain couples TRBV5-1 to TRBJ2-1; 12 bases are a match to TRBD2. V gave up 2 bases and J gave up 9 bases; unmatched junction bases: 12. This CDR3 has 17 residues. The germline CDR1 and CDR2 sequences are SGHRS and YFSETQ. The CDR3 coding sequence is TGCGCCAGCAGCTTTGAGCCGGGACTAGCGGGCGTGGGTGAGCAGTTCTTC. As protein: CASSFEPGLAGVGEQFF.

This clonotype showed up many times. This chain links TRBV9 with TRBJ2-3; no clear D. There are 15 residues in the CDR3. Per the germline V gene, CDR1 is SGDLS and CDR2 is YYNGEE. V was shortened by 0 bases and J by 2 bases, with 10 bases between the two germline ends. The CDR3 reads CASSVEATPTDTQYF. DNA for the CDR3: TGTGCCAGCAGCGTAGAGGCGACACCCACAGATACGCAGTATTTT.

The chain combines TRBV6-1 with TRBJ1-2; possible D gene TRBD1, 6 bases. Germline V lookup: CDR1 MNHNS, CDR2 SASEGT. V was cut by 5 bases and J by 2 bases, with 9 bases left in between. CDR3 length: 13 residues. For the CDR3, the DNA is TGTGCCAGCAGTCGTACAGGGAACTATGGCTACACCTTC. Translated: CASSRTGNYGYTF.

This clonotype has at least ten counts. The chain has TRBV28 and TRBJ2-5; D possibly uses TRBD1 or TRBD2 (6 bases each). Per the germline V gene, CDR1 is MDHEN and CDR2 is SYDVKM. The CDR3 contains 14 residues. The V and J ends lost 4 bases and 4 bases respectively, with 13 bases between them. CDR3 DNA sequence: TGTGCCAGCAGTTCCGGCGGAGGGGGAGAGACCCAGTACTTC. Residues: CASSSGGGGETQYF.

This clonotype has at least ten counts. The V gene is TRBV20-1, the J gene TRBJ2-7; D remains ambiguous. V was cut by 5 bases and J by 3 bases, with 14 bases left in between. This CDR3 spans 13 amino acids. Looked up from germline, CDR1 is DFQATT and CDR2 is SNEGSKA (reference sequence). CDR3 nucleotides: TGCAGTGCTTCTGCCCCACCCAGCTACGAGCAGTACTTC. Translated: CSASAPPSYEQYF.

This clonotype appeared a single time. A read error is possible here, since a much larger clone lies one base away. The J gene is TRBJ2-7, the V gene TRBV5-4, with 7 bases aligning to TRBD2. Germline CDR1 and CDR2: SGHNT and YYREEE (reference sequence). The CDR3 has 14 residues. CDR3 residues: CARSLALRENEQYF. CDR3 coding DNA: TGTGCCCGCAGCTTGGCGTTGCGGGAGAACGAGCAGTACTTC.

As concerns this clonotype: Sequence at one end of the junction differs from germline and may be a read error. The chain carries TRBV7-9 and TRBJ1-6, with unresolved D. Germline assignment: CDR1 SEHNR and CDR2 FQNEAQ (reference sequence). This CDR3 has 12 residues. The CDR3 bases are TGTGCCAGCCGTTCAAGTTATTCACCCCTCCACTTC. This sequence encodes CASRSSYSPLHF.

This clonotype was counted many times. J is TRBJ2-1 and V is TRBV5-6; a weak D match, TRBD2 (7 bases). Trimming cost V 2 bases and J 10 bases, with 13 bases left between them. The CDR3 runs 13 residues. Germline CDR1 SGHDT, CDR2 YYEEEE. The CDR3 region has the DNA TGTGCCAGCAGCTTTGGGGGGGGCATGGAGCAGTTCTTC. Translation: CASSFGGGMEQFF.

J is TRBJ2-1 and V is TRBV3-1; possibly TRBD2 for D (5 bases). Trimming stripped 2 bases from V and 2 bases from J, with 10 bases between. This CDR3 region has 15 residues. CDR1 and CDR2 (germline): LGHDT, YNNKEL (reference sequence). The chain's CDR3 is CASSQSYGTYNEQFF. CDR3 DNA sequence: TGTGCCAGCAGCCAATCCTACGGGACCTACAATGAGCAGTTCTTC.

This clonotype was observed a handful of times. This chain joins TRBV20-1 and TRBJ1-3; D might be TRBD1 (6 bases). Germline assignment: CDR1 DFQATT and CDR2 SNEGSKA (reference sequence). This CDR3 spans 15 amino acids. Trimming left V 5 bases short and J 3 bases short, with 17 bases between. Here the CDR3 reads CSARLLTGFGNTIYF. The CDR3 DNA reads TGCAGTGCTCGCCTGTTGACAGGCTTTGGAAACACCATATATTTT.

This clonotype was seen at least ten times. This sequence joins TRBV5-1 and TRBJ1-3; D gene unclear. The CDR3 contains 17 residues. The V end was cut by 3 bases, the J end by 0 bases, with 16 bases between. Per germline, CDR1 SGHRS and CDR2 YFSETQ. CDR3 loop: CASSYSWGESSGNTIYF. The DNA for the CDR3 is TGCGCCAGCAGCTACTCTTGGGGTGAAAGCTCTGGAAACACCATATATTTT. The full variable domain, with the rest looked up from reference TRBV5-1 and TRBJ1-3, is KAGVTQTPRYLIKTRGQQVTLSCSPISGHRSVSWYQQTPGQGLQFLFEYFSETQRNKGNFPGRFSGRQFSNSRSEMNVSTLELGDSALYLCASSYSWGESSGNTIYFGEGSWLTVV.